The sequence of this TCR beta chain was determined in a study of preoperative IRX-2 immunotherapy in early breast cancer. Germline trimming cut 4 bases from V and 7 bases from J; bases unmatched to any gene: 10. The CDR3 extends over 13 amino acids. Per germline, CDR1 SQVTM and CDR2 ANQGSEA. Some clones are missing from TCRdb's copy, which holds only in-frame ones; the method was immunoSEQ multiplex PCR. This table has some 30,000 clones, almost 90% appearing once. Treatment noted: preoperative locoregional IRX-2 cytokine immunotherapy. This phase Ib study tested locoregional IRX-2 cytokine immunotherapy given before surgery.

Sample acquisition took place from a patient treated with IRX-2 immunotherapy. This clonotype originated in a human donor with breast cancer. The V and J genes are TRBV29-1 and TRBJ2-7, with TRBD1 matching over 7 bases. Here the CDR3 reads CSVATPSGGEQYF. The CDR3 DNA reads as TGCAGCGTTGCAACACCTTCAGGGGGAGAGCAGTACTTC.